This T cell receptor (beta chain) was identified in a study of OX40 agonist ivuxolimab in advanced cancers. In the study overall: Ivuxolimab was an agonistic, fully human IgG2 monoclonal antibody directed against OX40 (CD134), a costimulatory receptor. Prior anti-PD-1, anti-PD-L1 or anti-CTLA-4 therapy was permitted, and checkpoint inhibitors had been received by roughly 40% of dose-escalation patients. Of the approximately 50 dose-escalation patients, hepatocellular carcinoma was present in approximately 20, melanoma in roughly 15, renal cell carcinoma in 9 and head and neck cancer in 9. Peripheral TCRbeta sequencing was intended to test whether TCR sequence diversity was altered and clonal T-cell expansion was caused by ivuxolimab. Intravenous ivuxolimab was administered to patients every 2 weeks at six dose levels: 0.01, 0.1, 0.3, 1.5, 3 and 10 mg/kg. A male proportion of 70% to 90% and a mean age of about 60 years, ranging from 23 to 79, were recorded for the dose-escalation cohort. The monotherapy dose-escalation portion (N ≈ 56 patients) of the phase I ivuxolimab trial is reported in the paper. Three dose-escalation patients achieved partial responses, one with hepatocellular carcinoma and two with cutaneous melanoma.

The germline V gene encodes CDR1 SGHTA and CDR2 FQGNSA. Taken from cysteine to phenylalanine, the CDR3 has 15 residues. Left in the record is the CDR3 DNA by itself, 45 bases read in frame from the first base. V drops 1 base and J drops 8 bases, leaving 14 bases in between. To sequence the TCRbeta CDR3 region, genomic DNA was isolated from the sorted cells. The immunoSEQ Assay was used to sequence the TCRbeta CDR3 regions. In its TCRdb copy, this immuneACCESS table keeps in-frame sequences only and misses some clones. Where compared with another copy, unresolved V genes explain less than half of these, and the others have no known cause. A total of roughly 70,000 clones appear in this sample, roughly 85% of them only once. The ten largest clones capture roughly 5.1% of the sample. Study-wide conclusions, independent of this receptor: At doses of 0.1 to 3.0 mg/kg, clonal expansion of both CD4+ and CD8+ T cells in blood was seen between baseline and week 6. After ivuxolimab, expanded clones were on average more numerous among CD8+ T cells than among CD4+ T cells. Low levels of normalized T-cell clonal expansion were also seen in some patients who did not respond. The antigen specificity of the peripheral T cells that underwent clonal expansion was not determined. In partial responders in the 0.1-3.0 mg/kg groups, normalized peripheral clonal expansion was found to be among the lowest, especially among CD8+ T cells.

Patients with a history of autoimmune disease or receiving systemic immunosuppression were excluded from the trial. Peripheral blood for TCR sequencing was drawn from every dose cohort at baseline, at cycle 4 day 1 and at cycle 7 day 1. Samples were obtained from an open-label, multicenter, first-in-human phase I dose-escalation trial of ivuxolimab. Adults with locally advanced or metastatic melanoma, renal cell, hepatocellular, or head and neck squamous cell carcinoma were enrolled in the trial. CD4+ and CD8+ T cells were sorted separately from peripheral blood before TCR sequencing. As to this clone: Which antigen it targets is not known. No base quality information exists; no much larger clone differs at one position.

This chain is built from TRBV7-2 and TRBJ1-4; a tentative D match to TRBD1 spans 6 bases. The sequence was obtained from an adult with an advanced solid tumor such as melanoma, head and neck, liver or kidney cancer. The sequencing here drew on CD4+ or CD8+ T cells sorted from blood, taken in a trial of the OX40 agonist ivuxolimab. The base sequence is TGTGCCAGCAGCTTAGTGGGAAAAGGGGGGGAAAAACTGTTTTTT. It is translated as CASSLVGKGGEKLFF.